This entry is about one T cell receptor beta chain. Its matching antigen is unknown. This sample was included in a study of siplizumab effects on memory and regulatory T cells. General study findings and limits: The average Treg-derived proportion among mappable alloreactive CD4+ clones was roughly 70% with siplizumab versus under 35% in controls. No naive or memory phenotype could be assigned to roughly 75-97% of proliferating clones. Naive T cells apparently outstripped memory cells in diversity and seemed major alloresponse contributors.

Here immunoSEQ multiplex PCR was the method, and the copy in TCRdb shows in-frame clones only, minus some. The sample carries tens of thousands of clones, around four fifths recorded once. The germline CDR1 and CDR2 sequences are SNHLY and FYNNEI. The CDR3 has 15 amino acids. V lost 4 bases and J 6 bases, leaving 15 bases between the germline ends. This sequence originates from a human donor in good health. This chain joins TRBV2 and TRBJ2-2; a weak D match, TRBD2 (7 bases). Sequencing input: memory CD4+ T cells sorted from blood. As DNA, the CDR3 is TGTGCCAGCAGTGGAAGGGGGAGGGAAGCCGGGGAGCTGTTTTTT. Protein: CASSGRGREAGELFF.